These T cell receptor beta chains were read from a single sample in a study of blood T cell repertoires in COVID-19. The repertoire was sequenced with immunoSEQ multiplex PCR; TCRdb's copy has only in-frame clones and lacks some. The sample yields about 89,000 clones, 75% to 90% seen once. Input material: peripheral blood. The receptors shown here come from a man of 80 years or more with active or convalescent COVID-19. Each CDR3 is given with its conserved first and last residue. D genes are given only for firm matches. The size entry is marked missing in some rows and otherwise reads once, few, many or a size class.

j_call	clone_size	v_call	d_call	cdr3_nt	cdr3_aa
TRBJ2-1	.	TRBV11-3	TRBD2	TGTGCCAGCAGCTATAGTAAGATAGGGACTAGCGCCTACAATGAGCAGTTCTTC	CASSYSKIGTSAYNEQFF
TRBJ2-6	.	TRBV3-1/TRBV3-2	TRBD1	TGTGCCAGCAGCCTTACAGGGGGCGGTGGGGCCAACGTCCTGACTTTC	CASSLTGGGGANVLTF
TRBJ1-4	.	TRBV30	.	TGTGCCTGGAGTGATGTAGGGGCAACTAATGAAAAACTGTTTTTT	CAWSDVGATNEKLFF
TRBJ2-1	.	TRBV6-6	TRBD2	TGTGCCAGCAGTTTTCTGGGAGGGCCCGATGAGCAGTTCTTC	CASSFLGGPDEQFF
TRBJ1-6	.	TRBV19	.	TGTGCCAGTAGTATCCGGGGTGAGGGTTCACCCCTCCACTTT	CASSIRGEGSPLHF
TRBJ2-7	.	TRBV7-2	TRBD2	TGTGCCAGCCGGCCTCAACTAGCGGGCGCTTACGAGCAGTACTTC	CASRPQLAGAYEQYF
TRBJ2-2	.	TRBV19	TRBD1	TGTGCCAGTAGTATGGGGGACAGGGGTTACGGGGAGCTGTTTTTT	CASSMGDRGYGELFF
TRBJ2-5	.	TRBV19	TRBD2	TGTGCCAGTAGTCAAGGGACTAGGGCAGAGACCCAGTACTTC	CASSQGTRAETQYF
TRBJ2-3	once	TRBV9	TRBD1	TGTGCCAGCAGCGGGGGACAGGTCGTGGATACGCAGTATTTT	CASSGGQVVDTQYF
TRBJ2-1	.	TRBV19	.	TGTGCCAGTAGTATAGAAGGGGCGGGGTTGAATGAGCAGTTCTTC	CASSIEGAGLNEQFF
TRBJ2-1	.	TRBV29-1	.	TGCAGCGTTGGGGTTTCGGCGGGACGGAATGAGCAGTTCTTC	CSVGVSAGRNEQFF
TRBJ2-5	.	TRBV2	.	TGTGCCAGCAGTCTTAACTGGCAAGAGACCCAGTACTTC	CASSLNWQETQYF
TRBJ2-7	.	TRBV4-2	.	TGTGCCAGCAGCCAACGGACAGCCTCCTACGAGCAGTACTTC	CASSQRTASYEQYF
TRBJ2-2	.	TRBV29-1	TRBD1	TGCAGCGTTGAATCAAGTGGACAGGGGGGTGTGGCCGGGGAGCTGTTTTTT	CSVESSGQGGVAGELFF
TRBJ2-7	.	TRBV2	TRBD2	TGTGCCAGCAGCGCGAGACTAGCGCTTTCCTACGAGCAGTACTTC	CASSARLALSYEQYF
TRBJ1-5	.	TRBV28	.	TGTGCCAGCAAACAGGGAGACAATCAGCCCCAGCATTTT	CASKQGDNQPQHF
TRBJ1-2	.	TRBV3-1/TRBV3-2	.	TGTGCCAGCAGCCAAGTTATCGGCAGGAACTATGGCTACACCTTC	CASSQVIGRNYGYTF
TRBJ1-1	.	TRBV27	TRBD1	TGTGCCAGCATGGGGGGACAGGGGACCACTGAAGCTTTCTTT	CASMGGQGTTEAFF
TRBJ2-1	.	TRBV5-1	.	TGCGCCAGCAGCTTGTTGAGCTCCTACAATGAGCAGTTCTTC	CASSLLSSYNEQFF
TRBJ1-5	few	TRBV5-1	.	TGCGCCAGCAGCCCGGACAGCCAGGGACAGCCCCAGCATTTT	CASSPDSQGQPQHF
TRBJ1-1	once	TRBV5-1	TRBD1	TGCGCCAGCAGCTTGGATGGACAGGGGAGGACTGAAGCTTTCTTT	CASSLDGQGRTEAFF
TRBJ1-1	.	TRBV5-1	TRBD1	TGCGCCAGCAGGCGAGCCACAGGGGAAGGCACTGAAGCTTTCTTT	CASRRATGEGTEAFF
TRBJ1-2	.	TRBV19	.	TGTGCCAGTACCCAACGGGACACCCGCTATGGCTACACCTTC	CASTQRDTRYGYTF
TRBJ2-6	once	TRBV28	TRBD1	TGTGCCACAGGGGGCGCAGCTGGGGCCAACGTCCTGACTTTC	CATGGAAGANVLTF
TRBJ2-2	.	TRBV20-1	.	TGCAGTGCTGGGACACCCGGGGAGCTGTTTTTT	CSAGTPGELFF
TRBJ2-7	.	TRBV4-1	TRBD1	TGCGCCAGCAGCCCGAGGGACAGGGCGGGCGAGCAGTACTTC	CASSPRDRAGEQYF
TRBJ1-1	.	TRBV19	TRBD1	TGTGCCAGTAGTATGACAGGGCGGGACACTGAAGCTTTCTTT	CASSMTGRDTEAFF
TRBJ1-1	.	TRBV7-3	TRBD1	TGTGCCAGCAGCTCGGACAGGTCGAGCACTGAAGCTTTCTTT	CASSSDRSSTEAFF
TRBJ2-1	.	TRBV29-1	.	TGCAGCGTTGTTGGGGGGTACAGGGGTGGGAATGAGCAGTTCTTC	CSVVGGYRGGNEQFF
TRBJ1-3	.	TRBV3-1/TRBV3-2	.	TGTGCCAGCGGGCCCAGCTCTGGAAACACCATATATTTT	CASGPSSGNTIYF
TRBJ2-1	few	TRBV6-4	TRBD2	TGTGCCAGCAGTGACGTTGCGGGAGGGCACAATGAGCAGTTCTTC	CASSDVAGGHNEQFF
TRBJ2-7	.	TRBV4-1	TRBD1	TGCGCCAGCGGGTCCGGGACAGGGAGTGGCGAGCAGTACTTC	CASGSGTGSGEQYF
TRBJ2-1	.	TRBV7-2	TRBD2	TGTGCCAGCAGCCCCCAGGCAGCGGGAGTGGGCAATGAGCAGTTCTTC	CASSPQAAGVGNEQFF